A single sample is the source of the 14 T cell receptor beta chains below, sequenced in a study of human T cells and chemical hapten exposure. Time point denoted: patch test 2, 6 weeks after DPC sensitization. Noted treatment: therapeutic diphenylcyclopropenone sensitization with weekly scalp DPC. TCRdb passed the RACE reads through MiXCR, listing each CDR3 protein once. The sample lists 85,000 to 100,000 distinct CDR3 sequences, 11% occurring once. The source was whole blood, collected in connection with sensitization to the hapten diphenylcyclopropenone (DPC). The receptor source for this set is a man between 35 and 55 years old with alopecia areata. Some clones in this sample may be carry-over from other donors' samples.

V gene TRBV29-1 combines with J gene TRBJ2-3; D is perhaps TRBD1 or TRBD2 (7 bases each). Trimming stripped 8 bases from V and 5 bases from J, with 17 bases between. Germline CDR1 SQVTM, CDR2 ANQGSEA. CDR3 length equals 13 residues. The CDR3 spells CSLGGGRGDTQYF. DNA for the CDR3: TGCAGCCTGGGAGGGGGCCGTGGAGATACGCAGTATTTT.

The chain couples TRBV28 to TRBJ2-7; 10 bases match TRBD2. J lost 8 bases, V lost 5 bases, and 12 bases had no gene match. Looked up from germline, CDR1 is MDHEN and CDR2 is SYDVKM. The CDR3 spans 15 residues. The DNA for the CDR3 is TGTGCCAGCAGTCCAGCGGGAGGGCACATCGGAAAGCAGTACTTC. Translation: CASSPAGGHIGKQYF.

The table lists this clonotype with many counts. The V call is TRBV6-5, the J call TRBJ1-4; the D is unclear. This CDR3 spans 15 amino acids. In germline, CDR1 is MNHEY, CDR2 SVGAGI. Between the trimmed V and J ends, which lost 5 bases and 7 bases, there was a span of 17 bases. The CDR3 region has the DNA TGTGCCAGCAGTCGCATTTTGACGAGCGTTGAAAAACTGTTTTTT. Protein: CASSRILTSVEKLFF.

This clonotype has more than one count but fewer than ten. V is TRBV29-1 and J is TRBJ1-1; no firm D call. Trimming took off 3 bases at V and 1 base at J, with 9 bases between the two ends. CDR1 SQVTM and CDR2 ANQGSEA come from the germline V gene. This CDR3 has 13 amino acids. The CDR3 DNA reads TGCAGCGTTGATCGTCGCGGGAACACTGAAGCTTTCTTT. Protein sequence: CSVDRRGNTEAFF.

This clonotype turned up a few times. The chain is built from TRBV20-1 and TRBJ2-3, with D unresolved. V lost 4 bases and J lost 1, with 15 bases in between. Germline loops: CDR1 DFQATT, CDR2 SNEGSKA (reference sequence). This CDR3 is 15 amino acids long. The CDR3 loop is CSATAFKRGTDTQYF. In nucleotides, the CDR3 is TGCAGTGCTACAGCGTTCAAGAGAGGCACAGATACGCAGTATTTT.

The V and J genes are TRBV3-1 and TRBJ2-3; the match to TRBD2 covers 9 bases. Germline V gives CDR1 LGHDT, CDR2 YNNKEL (reference sequence). The CDR3 runs to 16 residues. Trimming at V came to 4 bases and at J to 2 bases, leaving 7 bases not matched to a gene. The CDR3 region is CASSPLIAGATDTQYF. CDR3 coding DNA: TGTGCCAGCAGCCCCCTGATAGCGGGAGCCACAGATACGCAGTATTTT.

The chain links TRBV3-1 to TRBJ2-3; D remains unclear. The CDR3 runs 14 residues. The ends were cut back, 2 bases at V and 4 bases at J, with 10 bases in the middle. The germline V gene encodes CDR1 LGHDT and CDR2 YNNKEL (reference sequence). The CDR3 DNA reads as TGTGCCAGCAGCCAAATCTTAGCTGCAGATACGCAGTATTTT. Translation gives CASSQILAADTQYF.

The genes are TRBV6-2 or TRBV6-3 and TRBJ1-3; TRBD1 is a possible D gene (6 bases). The CDR3 extends over 17 amino acids. Looked up from germline, CDR1 is MNHEY and CDR2 is SVGEGT. Trimming took off 8 bases at V and 0 bases at J, with 20 bases between the two ends. CDR3 region: CASAWTASSFSGNTIYF. The CDR3 nucleotides read TGTGCCAGCGCCTGGACAGCATCTTCCTTCTCTGGAAACACCATATATTTT.

Only a few counts were recorded for this clonotype. CDR3: CASSPPGWPYGYTF. The CDR3 DNA is TGTGCCAGCAGCCCCCCGGGGTGGCCCTATGGCTACACCTTC. The gene calls are TRBV14 and TRBJ1-2; no definite D call. V was pared by 4 bases and J by 4 bases, with 13 bases between. This CDR3 is built from 14 residues. The V gene's germline CDR1 is SGHDN and CDR2 FVKESK.

The sample holds many counts of this clonotype. The chain is built from TRBV12-3 or TRBV12-4 and TRBJ1-5; D call uncertain. Trimming removed 5 bases at V and 5 bases at J, with 16 bases between. The CDR3 is 15 amino acids. CDR3 DNA: TGTGCCAGCAGTCCCTTAGGCACCACTTATCAGCCCCAGCATTTT. It encodes CASSPLGTTYQPQHF.

This clonotype was detected only a few times. The gene calls are TRBV6-2 or TRBV6-3 and TRBJ2-7; 7 bases align to TRBD1. CDR1 MNHEY and CDR2 SVGEGT come from the germline V gene. The CDR3 contains 14 residues. V lost 4 bases, J lost 6 bases, and 9 bases stayed unmatched. This CDR3 reads CASSFGTGVGEQYV. The CDR3 bases are TGTGCCAGCAGTTTCGGAACAGGGGTGGGCGAGCAGTACGTC.

This clonotype is medium-sized (0.01 to 0.1%) within its sample. V and J are TRBV9 and TRBJ2-7, with a possible D match to TRBD2 (5 bases). Trimming left V 0 bases short and J 5 bases short, with 12 bases between. Looked up from germline, CDR1 is SGDLS and CDR2 is YYNGEE. The CDR3 length is 14 residues. The CDR3 sequence is CASSVAPGFHEQYF. The CDR3 nucleotides read TGTGCCAGCAGCGTAGCCCCGGGATTCCACGAGCAGTACTTC.

The chain uses TRBV7-2 and TRBJ1-4, with D unclear. Germline values: CDR1 SGHTA, CDR2 FQGNSA. Trimming stripped 5 bases from V and 0 bases from J, with 10 bases between. The CDR3 is 15 amino acids. CDR3: CASSADGATNEKLFF. CDR3 DNA: TGTGCCAGCAGCGCGGACGGTGCAACTAATGAAAAACTGTTTTTT.

This clonotype was observed a few times. The chain joins TRBV12-3 or TRBV12-4 to TRBJ1-1; D is ambiguous. This CDR3 contains 14 residues. V lost 3 bases to trimming and J lost 1 base, with 9 bases between them. CDR3: CASSFLIRNTEAFF. The CDR3, as DNA: TGTGCCAGCAGTTTTCTAATACGGAACACTGAAGCTTTCTTT.